This T cell receptor (beta chain) was documented in a study of CD8 T cells in Susac syndrome. It was with random hexamers that about 0.45 to 1 ug RNA was reverse transcribed. Amplification of TCR beta CDR3 was carried out by immunoSEQ multiplex PCR, which covered 54 Vbeta and 13 Jbeta segments. TCRdb reanalysed the immunoSEQ multiplex PCR reads using MiXCR and keeps one entry per CDR3 protein. The sample shows around 160,000 distinct CDR3 sequences, 94% of them seen only once. CD8+ and CD4+ T cells from blood underwent TCR beta sequencing, which was carried out in a high-throughput format. The authors negatively isolated CD8+ and CD4+ T cells and FACS-enriched TEMRA cells. CDR1 and CDR2 from the germline V gene are MGHRA and YSYEKL. This CDR3 has 18 amino acids. Trimming cost V 2 bases and J 0 bases, with 14 bases left between them.

This TCR came from a human donor with multiple sclerosis. The chain combines TRBV4-1 with TRBJ2-6, with TRBD1 as a possible D gene (6 bases). The sample comprised CD4+ T cells from PBMCs. The CDR3 protein is CASSQPGQPPSGANVLTF. Here the CDR3 DNA reads TGCGCCAGCAGCCAACCGGGACAACCACCCTCTGGGGCCAACGTCCTGACTTTC.